The clone carrying this T cell receptor beta chain was recorded only once. Methods used by the authors: Using reference gene primer amplification, nucleated cell counts were estimated. Libraries were prepared by immunoSEQ multiplex PCR; TCRdb keeps only in-frame clonotypes and omits some of them. D and trimming come from the DNA, and the V and J calls and clone size come from that table. This table has around 260,000 clones, 80% to 90% appearing once. This record belongs to a study of blood T cell repertoires in COVID-19. At the level of the study: Whether acute or convalescent, the COVID-19 samples came from the United States, Italy and Spain. T cells, B-cell-depleted T cells, or PBMCs supplied cDNA or gDNA.

CDR3 length equals 15 residues. Trimming removed 4 bases from V and 4 bases from J, with 13 bases in between. In germline, CDR1 is SGHAT, CDR2 FQNNGV. The receptor was derived from a woman in her forties who had recovered from COVID-19. The chain links TRBV11-2 to TRBJ1-4; unclear D gene. Material for sequencing was peripheral blood. The CDR3 DNA sequence: TGTGCCAGCAGCTCTAACCCAATATATAATGAAAAACTGTTTTTT. Residues: CASSSNPIYNEKLFF.